Listed below are T cell receptor beta chains from one sample, sequenced in a study of spatial heterogeneity in lung cancer. One entry per CDR3 protein, called by TCRdb with MiXCR from the 5' RACE reads. This sample carries some 100,000 distinct CDR3 sequences, under 4.5% of them seen once, and the ten largest clones take approximately 21%. The sample consisted of lung tumor tissue, taken at surgery. Every receptor here comes from a male donor with early-stage non-small cell lung cancer. Each CDR3 is given with its conserved first and last residue. A D gene is named only where the DNA matches it firmly. Rows may omit the clone size; those that give it use once, few, many or a size class.

j_call | d_call | clone_size | v_call | cdr3_nt | cdr3_aa
TRBJ2-3 | - | many | TRBV27 | TGTGCCAGCAGTGTCCGCGGGAGCACAGATACGCAGTATTTT | CASSVRGSTDTQYF
TRBJ2-5 | - | many | TRBV10-1 | TGCGCCAGCAGTGAGTCGATATATCCAGCCCAAGAGACCCAGTACTTC | CASSESIYPAQETQYF
TRBJ1-2 | - | few | TRBV4-1 | TGCGCCAGCAGCCAACCACAGGGAAAAGGTGGCTACACCTTC | CASSQPQGKGGYTF
TRBJ1-1 | - | many | TRBV7-6 | TGTGCCAGCAGCTTCGCCGGGGCGACGGACACTGAAGCTTTCTTT | CASSFAGATDTEAFF
TRBJ2-7 | TRBD2 | many | TRBV28 | TGTGGGTCCGGGACTAGCGGGAGGGACGAGCAGTACTTC | CGSGTSGRDEQYF
TRBJ2-3 | - | - | TRBV20-1 | TGCAGTGCTAGGTTACCCAACGGAGATACGCAGTATTTT | CSARLPNGDTQYF
TRBJ2-3 | - | many | TRBV2 | TGTGCCAGCGGGGGAAGTGGCACAGATACGCAGTATTTT | CASGGSGTDTQYF
TRBJ2-5 | - | many | TRBV28 | TGTGCCTCAAGGTGGGGGACGCTCCAAGAGACCCAGTACTTC | CASRWGTLQETQYF
TRBJ1-1 | TRBD1 | many | TRBV3-1 | TGTGCCAGCAGCCAAGTACCAGGGGGGGGACGGAGCGTGAACACTGAAGCTTTCTTT | CASSQVPGGGRSVNTEAFF
TRBJ2-1 | TRBD2 | many | TRBV28 | TGTGCCACCGCCGGGACTAGCGGGAGGGCCGGGTACAATGAGCAGTTCTTC | CATAGTSGRAGYNEQFF
TRBJ2-2 | - | many | TRBV10-3 | TGTGCCATCAGTGAGTCGTTAGAGAACACCGGGGAGCTGTTTTTT | CAISESLENTGELFF
TRBJ1-5 | - | many | TRBV3-1 | TGTGCCAGCAGCCAAGACTGGAATCAGCCCCAGCATTTT | CASSQDWNQPQHF
TRBJ1-2 | - | - | TRBV12-3/TRBV12-4 | TGTGCCAGCAGTTTGAAGTCCGGGAGTAGAGGCTACACCTTC | CASSLKSGSRGYTF
TRBJ2-7 | - | many | TRBV20-1 | TGCAGTGCTAGAGTTCCGCGCGCACAACACTACGAGCAGTACTTC | CSARVPRAQHYEQYF
TRBJ2-3 | TRBD2 | many | TRBV2 | TGTGCCAGCAATCCCATTTTGGCGGGAGATTCCCCAGATACGCAGTATTTT | CASNPILAGDSPDTQYF
TRBJ2-2 | - | many | TRBV7-9 | TGTGCCAGCAGCTTTCAGCTCACCGGGGAGCTGTTTTTT | CASSFQLTGELFF
TRBJ1-2 | - | - | TRBV28 | TGTGCCACCCTGAAGGGATCCTATGGCTACACCTTC | CATLKGSYGYTF
TRBJ2-7 | - | many | TRBV28 | TGTGCCAGCAGTTTATCCAGGCCTTTCTTGCACGAGCAGTACTTC | CASSLSRPFLHEQYF
TRBJ1-4 | - | few | TRBV6-1 | TGTGCCAGCAGAAGCTTGGCAGGGGCTAATGAAAAACTGTTTTTT | CASRSLAGANEKLFF
TRBJ2-7 | - | - | TRBV4-2 | TGTGCCAGCAGCCAGGGGACGGGGAGCTCCTACGAGCAGTACTTC | CASSQGTGSSYEQYF
TRBJ1-1 | - | many | TRBV2 | TGTGCCAGCAAGGGATCATGGGGGGGTGATACTGAAGCTTTCTTT | CASKGSWGGDTEAFF
TRBJ2-1 | - | many | TRBV9 | TGTGCCAGCAGCTCCTACAGGGAGAACAACAATGAGCAGTTCTTC | CASSSYRENNNEQFF
TRBJ2-3 | - | many | TRBV7-8 | TGTGCCTCGGGAGCTAGCCGGGGCACAGATACGCAGTATTTT | CASGASRGTDTQYF
TRBJ2-7 | - | - | TRBV28 | TGTGCCAGCAGCTTGGGGTTCAACGAGCAGTACTTC | CASSLGFNEQYF
TRBJ2-1 | - | many | TRBV12-3/TRBV12-4 | TGTGCCAGCAGTCTCCCCGTTGGTTATGAGCAGTTCTTC | CASSLPVGYEQFF
TRBJ2-4 | - | - | TRBV18 | TGTGCCAGCTCACCACCGGGGACCAAAAACATTCAGTACTTC | CASSPPGTKNIQYF
TRBJ2-2 | TRBD2 | many | TRBV25-1 | TGTGCCAGCAGTGGCGAACTAGCGGGAGAAAGCACCGGGGAGCTGTTTTTT | CASSGELAGESTGELFF
TRBJ1-1 | TRBD1 | many | TRBV3-1 | TGTGCCAGCAGCGGAGCAGGGACAGGGAGGGCTTTCTTT | CASSGAGTGRAFF
TRBJ2-3 | - | many | TRBV15 | TGTGCCACCAGCAGAGCCCTGGCTCGCACAGATACGCAGTATTTT | CATSRALARTDTQYF
TRBJ1-4 | - | few | TRBV13 | TGTGCCAGCAGCACACGACGGGCAACTAATGAAAAACTGTTTTTT | CASSTRRATNEKLFF
TRBJ1-1 | - | many | TRBV28 | TGTGCCAGCAGCCCCCCCATGGGCGGCACTGAAGCTTTCTTT | CASSPPMGGTEAFF
TRBJ2-7 | - | many | TRBV20-1 | TGCAGTGCCCCAAGTCCTACCTCCTACGAGCAGTACTTC | CSAPSPTSYEQYF
TRBJ1-1 | TRBD1 | many | TRBV20-1 | TGCAGCAATACAGGGGACACTGAAGCTTTCTTT | CSNTGDTEAFF
TRBJ2-5 | TRBD2 | - | TRBV29-1 | TGCAGCGGTCGGGAGGGGTCAGGGGCGAAGACCCAGTACTTC | CSGREGSGAKTQYF
TRBJ2-2 | - | few | TRBV20-1 | TGCAGTGCTTGGGGCAGAGATTCTGACACCGGGGAGCTGTTTTTT | CSAWGRDSDTGELFF
TRBJ2-3 | - | few | TRBV6-5 | TGTGCCAGCAGTTACTCGAGGCAGGCAGATACGCAGTATTTT | CASSYSRQADTQYF
TRBJ2-3 | - | - | TRBV28 | TGTGCCAGCAGTACCCTCACAGATACGCAGTATTTT | CASSTLTDTQYF
TRBJ1-5 | - | many | TRBV27 | TGTGCCAGCCCTAACCCAATGGAGCAGCCCCAGCATTTT | CASPNPMEQPQHF
TRBJ1-1 | - | many | TRBV7-9 | TGTGCCAGCAGCTTAACACTTATGAACACTGAAGCTTTCTTT | CASSLTLMNTEAFF